These 29 T cell receptor beta chains were all obtained from the same sample, sequenced in a study of regulatory T cells in long-lasting Graves disease. Library construction for TCR beta used iRepertoire HTBI primers and Arm-PCR of CDR3 regions. One entry per CDR3 protein results from TCRdb running MiXCR on the multiplex PCR reads. The sample lists around 400,000 distinct CDR3 sequences; roughly 16% were seen once. Time point meaning: newly diagnosed GD, antithyroid drugs for less than 3 months. The TCR library was prepared using RNA isolated from PBMCs. The specimen comprised peripheral blood mononuclear cells (PBMCs), sampled at new diagnosis, from a patient treated with antithyroid drugs. These TCRs come from a female donor with Graves disease.

In this sample, this clonotype turned up many times. This chain connects TRBV28 to TRBJ1-6; no clear D. Germline V gene data show CDR1 as MDHEN and CDR2 as SYDVKM. Trimming removed 7 bases from V and 8 bases from J, with 15 bases in between. CDR3 size: 14 residues. The CDR3: CASNSVDADSPLHF. The CDR3, as DNA: TGTGCCAGCAATTCCGTAGACGCCGATTCACCCCTCCACTTT.

At least ten counts were recorded for this clonotype. The chain is built from TRBV4-1 and TRBJ2-5; 10 bases line up with TRBD2. Unmatched junction bases numbered 13, after V lost 3 bases and J lost 3 bases. The CDR3 consists of 18 residues. CDR1 is MGHRA, CDR2 YSYEKL, per germline. This chain's CDR3 is CASSQAPQTSGAKETQYF. DNA of the CDR3: TGCGCCAGCAGCCAGGCACCACAAACTAGCGGGGCAAAAGAGACCCAGTACTTC.

This clonotype came up many times. V is TRBV29-1 and J is TRBJ1-2; TRBD1 aligns across 8 bases. CDR1 is SQVTM and CDR2 is ANQGSEA in the germline V gene. Losses at the gene ends were 6 bases for V and 8 bases for J; bases not matched to a gene: 8. CDR3 size: 12 residues. Here the CDR3 DNA reads TGCAGCGTCTTTGGGACAGGAGGGGGCTACACCTTC. Translation: CSVFGTGGGYTF.

This clonotype was recorded at least ten times. CDR3 nucleotides: TGCAGTGCTAGGGACTTTTCCTCCTACGAGCAGTACTTC. Translating it yields CSARDFSSYEQYF. J is TRBJ2-7 and V is TRBV20-1; D may be TRBD2 (5 bases). This CDR3 is 13 amino acids long. Trimming pared 3 bases from V and 0 bases from J, leaving 9 bases between. CDR1 DFQATT and CDR2 SNEGSKA come from the germline V gene (reference sequence).

The sample holds many counts of this clonotype. The rearrangement uses TRBV27 and TRBJ1-2, with a tentative D call TRBD1 (5 bases). With 2 bases removed from V and 6 bases from J, the gap between germline ends came to 10 bases. The CDR3 has 13 amino acids. CDR1 is MNHEY, CDR2 SMNVEV, per germline (reference sequence). The CDR3 DNA is TGTGCCAGCAGTTTAGGGGCGTCAAATGGCTACACCTTC. This codes for CASSLGASNGYTF.

This clonotype was observed a few times. This chain joins TRBV6-5 and TRBJ1-2; D possibly corresponds to TRBD1 (5 bases). The V and J ends lost 2 bases and 5 bases respectively, with 9 bases between them. CDR1 and CDR2 (germline): MNHEY, SVGAGI. This CDR3 contains 13 residues. The CDR3 protein is CASSYGGQYGYTF. CDR3 bases: TGTGCCAGCAGTTACGGGGGTCAATATGGCTACACCTTC.

The gene calls are TRBV6-2 or TRBV6-3 and TRBJ2-3; 7 positions match TRBD2. The CDR3 extends over 16 amino acids. Germline V lookup: CDR1 MNHEY, CDR2 SVGEGT. The trim removed 5 bases at V and 2 bases at J, leaving 10 bases unmatched. The CDR3 is CASSVLTSLITDTQYF. In DNA, the CDR3 is TGTGCCAGCAGTGTTCTGACTAGCTTAATCACAGATACGCAGTATTTT.

This clonotype was seen repeatedly, ten times or more. The rearrangement uses TRBV7-9 and TRBJ2-4, with unresolved D. Deletions cut 2 bases from V and 6 bases from J, with 11 bases between. CDR3 length equals 14 residues. Germline values: CDR1 SEHNR, CDR2 FQNEAQ (reference sequence). The CDR3 coding sequence is TGTGCCAGCAGCTTAAGCCTCTCGGGAAACATTCAGTACTTC. Amino acid sequence: CASSLSLSGNIQYF.

Notes on this clonotype: A much larger clone differs from this one at a single base, so this may be a read error. The chain employs TRBV5-1 and TRBJ2-1; 7 bases match TRBD1. The J call may be faulty, since TRBJ2-7 better matches the DNA end. Germline V gene sequence: CDR1 SGHRS, CDR2 YFSETQ. The CDR3 extends over 13 amino acids. Here the CDR3 reads CASNPGQDNEQYF. CDR3 coding DNA: TGCGCCAGCAACCCCGGACAGGACAATGAGCAGTACTTC.

In this sample, this clonotype turned up many times. A junction boundary mismatches the germline segment, possibly from a read error. This sequence joins TRBV7-7 and TRBJ2-1; D remains unclear. CDR1 and CDR2 (germline): SSHAT, FNYEAQ (reference sequence). The CDR3 spans 15 residues. DNA of the CDR3: TGTGCTAGCAGCTTAGGCTCGAGCTCCTACAATGAGCAGTTCTTC. Its protein product is CASSLGSSSYNEQFF.

In this sample, this clonotype turned up many times. CDR3 region: CASSLNGQQGGAYNEQFF. In nucleotides, the CDR3 is TGTGCCAGCAGCTTAAACGGACAACAGGGGGGGGCCTACAATGAGCAGTTCTTC. This chain joins TRBV7-3 and TRBJ2-1; D is possibly TRBD1 (8 bases). The V and J ends lost 1 base and 2 bases respectively, with 18 bases between them. The CDR3 runs 18 residues. Per germline, CDR1 SGHTA and CDR2 FQGTGA.

This clonotype was found a few times. J is TRBJ2-7 and V is TRBV27; 8 bases are a match to TRBD1. Germline V gives CDR1 MNHEY, CDR2 SMNVEV (reference sequence). The ends lost 6 bases at V and 3 bases at J; junction bases unmatched: 7. This CDR3 has 14 residues. CDR3 sequence (DNA): TGTGCCAGCAGAAAGACAGGGGACAACTACGAGCAGTACTTC. It yields the protein CASRKTGDNYEQYF.

The sample holds many counts of this clonotype. The genes are TRBV7-2 and TRBJ2-1; D perhaps matches TRBD1 (5 bases). Germline values: CDR1 SGHTA, CDR2 FQGNSA. The CDR3 is 13 amino acids. The V gene lost 5 bases and the J gene lost 4 bases, with 9 bases spanning the gap. The CDR3 sequence is CASSLDTYNEQFF. The CDR3 DNA reads TGTGCCAGCAGCCTGGACACTTACAATGAGCAGTTCTTC.

This clonotype was counted many times. V gene TRBV7-9 combines with J gene TRBJ1-2, with TRBD1 matching over 8 bases. CDR1 is SEHNR, CDR2 FQNEAQ, per germline (reference sequence). Trimming removed 5 bases from V and 8 bases from J; junction bases left unmatched: 10. This CDR3 is built from 14 residues. In nucleotides, the CDR3 is TGTGCCAGCAGCCCCCGCGACAGGGGATTCGGCTACACCTTC. The encoded protein is CASSPRDRGFGYTF.

This clonotype was observed at least ten times. The chain links TRBV2 to TRBJ1-4, with D unresolved. The CDR3 loop spans 13 amino acids. Trimming left V 1 base short and J 8 bases short, with 8 bases between. Germline V gene data show CDR1 as SNHLY and CDR2 as FYNNEI. The CDR3 loop is CASSEGGGEKLFF. The CDR3 DNA reads TGTGCCAGCAGTGAAGGCGGTGGGGAAAAACTGTTTTTT.

This clonotype was counted at least ten times. V gene TRBV4-2 combines with J gene TRBJ1-1; D perhaps matches TRBD1 (6 bases). CDR3 length: 17 residues. The V and J ends lost 0 bases and 0 bases respectively, with 14 bases between them. CDR1 and CDR2 from the germline V gene are LGHNA and YNFKEQ. The CDR3 spells CASSQDGKRGMNTEAFF. Written as DNA, the CDR3 is TGTGCCAGCAGCCAAGATGGGAAGAGGGGGATGAACACTGAAGCTTTCTTT.

In this sample, this clonotype turned up once. The V and J genes are TRBV29-1 and TRBJ2-5, with 11 positions matching TRBD2. The CDR3 runs 18 residues. J was trimmed by 0 bases and V by 6 bases; bases with no gene match: 15. Germline CDR1 SQVTM, CDR2 ANQGSEA. The CDR3, as DNA: TGCAGCGTCCTTTTGGCTAGCGGGAGGTTAGTGGACCAAGAGACCCAGTACTTC. Its protein is CSVLLASGRLVDQETQYF.

With respect to this clonotype: Given a much more abundant clone one base away, this may be a read error. This chain joins TRBV27 and TRBJ1-2, with D possibly TRBD1 on 5 matching bases. The CDR3 sequence is 17 residues long. From germline, CDR1 is MNHEY and CDR2 SMNVEV (reference sequence). The germline V and J ends were trimmed by 4 bases and 0 bases, with 18 bases remaining between them. In nucleotides, the CDR3 is TGTGCCAGCAGTTCAGTCAGGGAGCGAAGGGCTAACTATGGCTACACCTTC. The encoded protein is CASSSVRERRANYGYTF.

This clonotype appeared many times. The rearrangement uses TRBV3-1 and TRBJ2-7; no clear D. V was trimmed by 1 base and J by 1 base, leaving 5 bases between them. In germline, CDR1 is LGHDT, CDR2 YNNKEL (reference sequence). The CDR3 sequence is 13 residues long. The CDR3 sequence: CASSQGRSYEQYF. CDR3 nucleotides: TGTGCCAGCAGCCAAGGCAGATCCTACGAGCAGTACTTC.

The chain uses TRBV29-1 and TRBJ2-1; 11 nucleotides line up with TRBD2. The V and J ends lost 8 bases and 6 bases, in that order; junction bases with no gene match: 18. The CDR3 totals 17 residues. The V gene's germline CDR1 is SQVTM and CDR2 ANQGSEA. CDR3 amino acids: CSTLETSGIRGGNEQFF. The CDR3 bases are TGCAGCACCCTCGAGACTAGCGGGATTCGAGGGGGCAATGAGCAGTTCTTC.

The table lists this clonotype with many counts. The chain uses TRBV5-1 and TRBJ1-4; D is undetermined. The germline gives CDR1 SGHRS, CDR2 YFSETQ. The CDR3 extends over 16 amino acids. Between the trimmed V and J ends, which lost 2 bases and 7 bases, there was a span of 18 bases. CDR3 sequence: CASSFRETLPPEKLFF. CDR3 DNA: TGCGCCAGCAGCTTTCGGGAGACATTACCGCCTGAAAAACTGTTTTTT. The full variable domain, rest sourced from reference TRBV5-1 and TRBJ1-4, is KAGVTQTPRYLIKTRGQQVTLSCSPISGHRSVSWYQQTPGQGLQFLFEYFSETQRNKGNFPGRFSGRQFSNSRSEMNVSTLELGDSALYLCASSFRETLPPEKLFFGSGTQLSVL.

The V gene is TRBV27, the J gene TRBJ1-4; unclear D gene. CDR3 length equals 14 residues. Trimming took 7 bases from V and 7 from J, leaving 16 bases between them. CDR1 MNHEY and CDR2 SMNVEV come from the germline V gene (reference sequence). The CDR3 DNA follows: TGTGCCAGCACTGTAGGGAGCCTTGGTGAAAAACTGTTTTTT. The encoded protein is CASTVGSLGEKLFF.

A note on this clonotype: A much bigger clone sits one base away, suggesting this may be a read error. The chain couples TRBV3-1 to TRBJ1-1; D unclear. Trimming removed 0 bases at V and 6 bases at J, with 5 bases between. Germline V CDR1 and CDR2: LGHDT, YNNKEL (reference sequence). This CDR3 region has 12 residues. The CDR3 protein is CASSQDGAEAFF. CDR3 nucleotides: TGTGCCAGCAGCCAAGATGGGGCTGAAGCTTTCTTT.

At least ten counts were recorded for this clonotype. V gene TRBV7-9 combines with J gene TRBJ2-5, with 7 bases aligning to TRBD2. J was trimmed by 2 bases and V by 5 bases; bases with no gene match: 11. This CDR3 is 16 amino acids long. Germline V gene sequence: CDR1 SEHNR, CDR2 FQNEAQ (reference sequence). The CDR3 loop is CASSPEAGEGQETQYF. The CDR3 nucleotides are TGTGCCAGCAGCCCGGAGGCGGGAGAGGGGCAAGAGACCCAGTACTTC. Together with reference TRBV7-9 and TRBJ2-5, the CDR3 gives the full variable domain: DTGVSQNPRHKITKRGQNVTFRCDPISEHNRLYWYRQTLGQGPEFLTYFQNEAQLEKSRLLSDRFSAERPKGSFSTLEIQRTEQGDSAMYLCASSPEAGEGQETQYFGPGTRLLVL.

The chain uses TRBV30 and TRBJ2-7; 9 bases align to TRBD1. The CDR3 spans 14 residues. Germline V CDR1 and CDR2: GTSNPN, SVGIG (reference sequence). After removal of 1 base from V and 3 bases from J, the junction contained 4 bases not matched to a gene. In DNA, the CDR3 is TGTGCCTGGAGTGGGCCGGGACAGGGCTACGAGCAGTACTTC. Amino acid sequence: CAWSGPGQGYEQYF.

This clonotype was recorded many times. The chain recombines TRBV11-2 with TRBJ2-1; 7 nucleotides match TRBD2. V gave up 3 bases and J gave up 2 bases; unmatched junction bases: 7. The germline CDR1 and CDR2 sequences are SGHAT and FQNNGV. The length of the CDR3 is 16 residues. The CDR3: CASSLGLSGPYNEQFF. In DNA, the CDR3 is TGTGCCAGCAGCTTGGGACTAAGCGGACCCTACAATGAGCAGTTCTTC.

This clonotype has more than one count but fewer than ten. CDR3 sequence: CASRTGTGKPVEQYF. In DNA form, the CDR3 reads TGTGCCAGCAGAACCGGGACAGGGAAGCCGGTTGAGCAGTACTTC. V is TRBV2 and J is TRBJ2-7; 9 positions agree with TRBD1. Germline V gene data show CDR1 as SNHLY and CDR2 as FYNNEI. The CDR3 is made up of 15 amino acids. The junction had 13 bases not matched to a gene; V was cut back by 6 bases and J by 7 bases.

In regard to this clonotype: A much more abundant neighbour one base away suggests this may be a read error. This chain connects TRBV6-1 to TRBJ1-5, with D perhaps matching TRBD1 (6 bases). Between the trimmed V and J ends, which lost 4 bases and 6 bases, there was a span of 13 bases. CDR3 length equals 14 residues. Germline-derived CDR1 and CDR2 are MNHNS and SASEGT. As DNA, the CDR3 is TGTGCCAGCAGTGGAAAACAGGGAGGTCAGCCCCAGCATTTT. Translation gives CASSGKQGGQPQHF.

This clonotype was found many times. The chain joins TRBV24-1 to TRBJ2-7, with 10 bases matching TRBD1. V shed 7 bases and J 6 bases; nucleotides not matched to a gene: 2. This CDR3 contains 12 residues. Germline V gives CDR1 KGHDR, CDR2 SFDVKD. The CDR3 protein is CATRGQGVEQYF. Here the CDR3 DNA reads TGTGCCACCAGAGGACAGGGGGTCGAGCAGTACTTC.